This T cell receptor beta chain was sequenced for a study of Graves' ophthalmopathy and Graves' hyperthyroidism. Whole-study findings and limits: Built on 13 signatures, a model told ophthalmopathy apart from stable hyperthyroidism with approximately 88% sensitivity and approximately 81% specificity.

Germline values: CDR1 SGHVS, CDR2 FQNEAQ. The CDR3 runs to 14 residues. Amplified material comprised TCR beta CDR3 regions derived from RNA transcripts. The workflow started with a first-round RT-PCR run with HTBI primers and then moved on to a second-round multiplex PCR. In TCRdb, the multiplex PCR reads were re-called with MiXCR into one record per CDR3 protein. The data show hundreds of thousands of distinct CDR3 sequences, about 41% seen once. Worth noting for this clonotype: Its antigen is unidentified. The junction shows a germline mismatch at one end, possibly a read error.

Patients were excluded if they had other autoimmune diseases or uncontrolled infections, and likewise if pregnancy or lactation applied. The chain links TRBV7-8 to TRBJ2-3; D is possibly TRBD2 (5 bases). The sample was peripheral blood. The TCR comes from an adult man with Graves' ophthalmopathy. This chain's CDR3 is CASSLALSTDTQYF. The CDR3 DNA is TGTGCCAGCAGTTTAGCGCTTAGCACAGATACGCAGTATTTT. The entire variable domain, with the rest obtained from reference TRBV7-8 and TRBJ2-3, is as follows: GAGVSQSPRYKVAKRGQDVALRCDPISGHVSLFWYQQALGQGPEFLTYFQNEAQLDKSGLPSDRFFAERPEGSVSTLKIQRTQQEDSAVYLCASSLALSTDTQYFGPGTRLTVL.